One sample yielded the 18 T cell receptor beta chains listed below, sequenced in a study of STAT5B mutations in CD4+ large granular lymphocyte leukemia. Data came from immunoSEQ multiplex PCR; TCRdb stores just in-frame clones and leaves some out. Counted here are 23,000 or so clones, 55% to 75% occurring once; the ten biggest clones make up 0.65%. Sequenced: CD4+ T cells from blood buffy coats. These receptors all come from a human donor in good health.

The CDR3 nucleotides read TGTGCCAGCAGTCTATCCGGACTGGGTTCCTACGAGCAGTACTTC. This encodes CASSLSGLGSYEQYF. This sequence joins TRBV28 and TRBJ2-7, with D possibly matching TRBD2 (5 bases). Per the germline V gene, CDR1 is MDHEN and CDR2 is SYDVKM. CDR3 size: 15 residues. The V gene lost 5 bases and the J gene lost 1 base, with 15 bases spanning the gap.

This CDR3 is CTTGQGDGYTF. The DNA for the CDR3 is TGCACTACCGGACAGGGAGACGGCTACACCTTC. V usage is TRBV20-1 and J usage is TRBJ1-2; 8 bases fit TRBD1. The CDR3 spans 11 residues. Looked up from germline, CDR1 is DFQATT and CDR2 is SNEGSKA (reference sequence).

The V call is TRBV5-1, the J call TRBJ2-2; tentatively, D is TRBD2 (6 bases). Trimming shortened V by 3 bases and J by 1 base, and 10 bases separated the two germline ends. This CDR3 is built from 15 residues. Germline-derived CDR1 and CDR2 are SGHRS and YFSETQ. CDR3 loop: CASSWRAKNTGELFF. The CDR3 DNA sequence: TGCGCCAGCAGCTGGAGGGCCAAGAACACCGGGGAGCTGTTTTTT.

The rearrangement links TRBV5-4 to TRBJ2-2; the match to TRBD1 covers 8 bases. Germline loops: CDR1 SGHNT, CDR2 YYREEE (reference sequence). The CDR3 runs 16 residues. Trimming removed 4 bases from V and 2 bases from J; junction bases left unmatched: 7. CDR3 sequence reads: CASSLTGQENTGELFF. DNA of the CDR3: TGTGCCAGCAGCCTAACGGGACAGGAAAACACCGGGGAGCTGTTTTTT.

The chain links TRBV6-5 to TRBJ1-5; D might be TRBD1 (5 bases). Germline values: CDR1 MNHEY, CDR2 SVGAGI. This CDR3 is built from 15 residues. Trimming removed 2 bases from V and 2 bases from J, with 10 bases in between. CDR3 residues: CASSYTGVGNQPQHF. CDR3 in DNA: TGTGCCAGCAGTTACACAGGTGTCGGCAATCAGCCCCAGCATTTT.

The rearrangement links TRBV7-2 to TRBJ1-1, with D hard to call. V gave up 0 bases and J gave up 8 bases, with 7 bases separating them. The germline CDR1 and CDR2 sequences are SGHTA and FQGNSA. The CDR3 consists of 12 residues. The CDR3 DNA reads TGTGCCAGCAGCTTAGCGCTGGGAGAAGCTTTCTTT. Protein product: CASSLALGEAFF.

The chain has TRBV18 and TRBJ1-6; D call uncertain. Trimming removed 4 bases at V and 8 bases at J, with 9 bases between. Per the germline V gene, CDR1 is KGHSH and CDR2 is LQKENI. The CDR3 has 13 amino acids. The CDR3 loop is CASSQGSDSPLHF. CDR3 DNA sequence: TGTGCCAGCTCACAGGGCTCGGATTCACCCCTCCACTTT.

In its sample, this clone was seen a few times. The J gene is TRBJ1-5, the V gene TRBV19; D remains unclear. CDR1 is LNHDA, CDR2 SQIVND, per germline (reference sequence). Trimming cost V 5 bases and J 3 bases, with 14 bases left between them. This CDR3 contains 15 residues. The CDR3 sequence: CASSDSGSLNQPQHF. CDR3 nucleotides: TGTGCCAGTAGTGATTCGGGCAGCCTCAATCAGCCCCAGCATTTT.

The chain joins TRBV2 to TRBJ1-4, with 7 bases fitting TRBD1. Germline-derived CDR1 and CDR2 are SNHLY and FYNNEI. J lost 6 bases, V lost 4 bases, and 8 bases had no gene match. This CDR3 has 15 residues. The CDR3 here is CASSGWGTGDEKLFF. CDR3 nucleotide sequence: TGTGCCAGCAGTGGCTGGGGAACAGGGGATGAAAAACTGTTTTTT.

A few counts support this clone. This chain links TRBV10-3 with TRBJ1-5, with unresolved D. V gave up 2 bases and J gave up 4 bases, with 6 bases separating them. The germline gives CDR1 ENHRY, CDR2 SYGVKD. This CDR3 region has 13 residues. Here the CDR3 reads CAISEGVNQPQHF. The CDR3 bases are TGTGCCATCAGTGAGGGAGTAAATCAGCCCCAGCATTTT.

In nucleotides, the CDR3 is TGCGCCAGCAGCCAAGATTCCGTCCGCATTGAGCAGTTCTTC. Its protein product is CASSQDSVRIEQFF. The chain links TRBV4-3 to TRBJ2-1; no clear D. Trimming cost V 0 bases and J 9 bases, with 12 bases left between them. This CDR3 region has 14 residues. The V gene's germline CDR1 is LGHNA and CDR2 YSLEER.

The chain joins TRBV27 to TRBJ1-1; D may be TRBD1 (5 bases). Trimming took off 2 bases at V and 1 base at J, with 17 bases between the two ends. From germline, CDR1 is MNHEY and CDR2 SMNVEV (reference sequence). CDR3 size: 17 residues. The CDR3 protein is CASSLLNLLGQNTEAFF. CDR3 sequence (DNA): TGTGCCAGCAGTTTACTCAATTTACTTGGACAGAACACTGAAGCTTTCTTT.

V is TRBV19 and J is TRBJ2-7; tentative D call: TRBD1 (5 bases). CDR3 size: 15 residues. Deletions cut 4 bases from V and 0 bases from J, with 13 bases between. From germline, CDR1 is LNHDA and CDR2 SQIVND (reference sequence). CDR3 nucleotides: TGTGCCAGTAGTAACCAGGACACAGGCTCCTACGAGCAGTACTTC. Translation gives CASSNQDTGSYEQYF.

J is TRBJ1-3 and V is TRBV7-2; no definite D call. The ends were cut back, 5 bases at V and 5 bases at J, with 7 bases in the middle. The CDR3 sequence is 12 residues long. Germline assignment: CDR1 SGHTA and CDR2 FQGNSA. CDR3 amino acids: CASSPNRNTIYF. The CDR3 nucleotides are TGTGCCAGCAGCCCTAATCGAAACACCATATATTTT. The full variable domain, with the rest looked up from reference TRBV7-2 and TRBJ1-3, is GAGVSQSPSNKVTEKGKDVELRCDPISGHTALYWYRQSLGQGLEFLIYFQGNSAPDKSGLPSDRFSAERTGGSVSTLTIQRTQQEDSAVYLCASSPNRNTIYFGEGSWLTVV.

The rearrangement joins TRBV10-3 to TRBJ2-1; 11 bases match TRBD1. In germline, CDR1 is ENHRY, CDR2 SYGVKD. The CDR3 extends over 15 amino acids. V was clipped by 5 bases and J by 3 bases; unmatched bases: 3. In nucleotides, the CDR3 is TGTGCCATCAGTCCGGGACAGGGGGACTACAATGAGCAGTTCTTC. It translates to CAISPGQGDYNEQFF.

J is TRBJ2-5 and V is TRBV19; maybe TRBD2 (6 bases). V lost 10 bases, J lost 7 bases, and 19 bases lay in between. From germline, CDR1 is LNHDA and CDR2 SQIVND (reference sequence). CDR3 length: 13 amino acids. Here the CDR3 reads CATATRTAGTQYF. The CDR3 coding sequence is TGTGCCACCGCGACTAGGACCGCAGGGACCCAGTACTTC.

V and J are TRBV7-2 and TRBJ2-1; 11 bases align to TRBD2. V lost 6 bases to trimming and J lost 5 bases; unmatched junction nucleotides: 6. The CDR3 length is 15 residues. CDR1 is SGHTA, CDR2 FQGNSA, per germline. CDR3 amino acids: CASRILAGANNEQFF. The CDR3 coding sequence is TGTGCCAGCAGGATACTAGCGGGGGCCAACAATGAGCAGTTCTTC.

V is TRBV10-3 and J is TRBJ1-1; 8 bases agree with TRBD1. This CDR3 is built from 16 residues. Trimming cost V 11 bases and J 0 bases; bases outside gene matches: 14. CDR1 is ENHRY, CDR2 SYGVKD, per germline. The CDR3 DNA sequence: TGTGCCTCGAGGACAGGGCGCTCCAGCTTGAACACTGAAGCTTTCTTT. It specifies CASRTGRSSLNTEAFF.